This T cell receptor beta chain emerged from a study of T cells in Graves' hyperthyroidism and ophthalmopathy (dated by TCRdb to about 2019). Some background on the complete study: Peripheral blood was collected at initial diagnosis, before any treatment. Prospective prediction of ophthalmopathy was tested in an independent validation cohort of 18 hyperthyroidism patients and 15 to 17 patients who later progressed to ophthalmopathy. Once sampling was done, hyperthyroidism patients were given methimazole at a starting dose of 30 mg daily, whereas ophthalmopathy patients were given high-dose intravenous methylprednisolone. In addition, the study compared T-cell repertoires in thyroid tissue and in blood from several Graves' hyperthyroidism patients. TCR Vbeta CDR3 sequencing of some 140 peripheral blood samples (roughly 43 ophthalmopathy, 75 to 80 hyperthyroidism and roughly 17 progressor patients) is reported in the paper. The 75 to 100 discovery patients were randomly divided into training and test sets at a 7:3 ratio. TCR V-J signatures able to tell the groups apart were searched for in a discovery cohort of approximately 95 patients, of whom roughly 42 had Graves' ophthalmopathy and around 56 had stable Graves' hyperthyroidism.

The paper as a whole reports these results and caveats: No statistical method was used to fix the sample size in advance, and group allocation was not hidden from the investigators. In validation, the model predicted progression to ophthalmopathy a median of approximately 6.6 months before onset, with about 70% sensitivity and roughly 77% specificity. A 13 V-J signature model separated ophthalmopathy from stable hyperthyroidism, with around 91% sensitivity and 81.08% specificity in cross-validation and 80%/75% in testing. Most expanded thyroid clonotypes (frequency above 0.001) were also detected in blood, suggesting blood repertoires may reflect thyroid immune responses.

The TCR beta CDR3 regions were amplified from the RNA transcripts. The first round of RT-PCR for the TCR CDR3 was performed with the HTBI primer set and the Qiagen OneStep RT-PCR kit. Libraries were constructed in a second round of multiplex PCR, after which size selection and purification were performed. Paired-end sequencing of the libraries was performed with 100 bp reads on an Illumina HiSeq2000. In the authors' own workflow: SOAPnuke was used to process the raw data, removing reads that contained adapters or uncalled bases, had a mean Phred below 15, or lacked an exact match to the constant primer or identifier. COPE v1.2.5 was used to merge high-quality paired reads, and clonotypes were defined as unique nucleotide sequences. MiTCR v1.1 was used to align the clonotypes against IMGT TRBV, TRBD and TRBJ reference segments. Only V-J combinations with frequency above 0.0001, covering 99.2% of repertoires, were analysed. The TCS score was defined as F50 (clonal expansion) divided by E x V (chaos), with BLOSUM62-based TCRdist calculated between CDR3 peptides within each V-J. Welch's t-statistics and random forest reduced roughly 500 V-J features to some 14, which were used in a naive Bayes classifier (R e1071). TCRdb reanalyzed the raw reads on its own, using fastp at Q25 for trimming and MiXCR for clone calling, and kept in-frame beta chains. Rows with a matching CDR3 protein are joined into one entry that keeps the most common DNA and genes. The V and J calls shown here were made by TCRdb, not taken from the authors' results. The table for this sample lists about 740,000 distinct CDR3 sequences; approximately 15% of them were counted only once. 10% to 13% of the sample belongs to the ten largest clones.

This clonotype was detected many times. Its antigen specificity is not known. Base quality data are lacking; no much larger clone is found one base away. Graves' hyperthyroidism was defined as stable when no progression to ophthalmopathy occurred over 18 months of follow-up. Hyperthyroidism patients were newly diagnosed, had a disease duration of under 2 months, and were aged 18 to 65 years. Any patient with an uncontrolled infection, another autoimmune disease, pregnancy or lactation was excluded. Diagnoses relied on clinical symptoms, serum thyroxine and TRAb, thyroid ultrasound and orbital computed tomography. Ficoll-Paque density gradient centrifugation was used to isolate PBMCs from about 9.4 ml of fresh peripheral blood. Trizol reagent was used to extract total RNA, and RNA quality was then checked on an Agilent 2100 Bioanalyzer. The CDR3 covers 13 residues, taking in both the cysteine and the phenylalanine. CDR3 DNA is the only sequence kept; it has 39 bases, read in frame from the first base. The germline V gene (reference sequence) gives CDR1 as SEHNR and CDR2 as FQNEAQ. V and J lose 3 bases and 5 bases, and a span of 8 bases separates them.

The receptor chain draws on TRBV7-9 and TRBJ2-1; the D gene is possibly TRBD1, with 6 bases matching. This clonotype was obtained from a woman under 30 with Graves' hyperthyroidism. The source material was blood. The DNA sequence is as follows: TGTGCCAGCAGCTTCGGGACAAACAATGAGCAGTTCTTC. The resulting protein is CASSFGTNNEQFF.